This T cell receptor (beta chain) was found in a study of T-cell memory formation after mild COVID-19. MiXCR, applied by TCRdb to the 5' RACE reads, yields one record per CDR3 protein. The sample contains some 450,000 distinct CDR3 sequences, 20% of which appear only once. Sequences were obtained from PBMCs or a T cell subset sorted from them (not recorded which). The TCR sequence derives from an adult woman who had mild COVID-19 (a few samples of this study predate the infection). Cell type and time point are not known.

DNA for the CDR3: TGTGCCAGCAGCGTAGCTGGCGGGTTTTCACCCCTCCACTTT. It translates to CASSVAGGFSPLHF. The chain joins TRBV9 to TRBJ1-6; D is unclear. Germline V gene lookup returns CDR1 SGDLS and CDR2 YYNGEE. Trimming pared 0 bases from V and 9 bases from J, leaving 10 bases between. The CDR3 totals 14 residues. The complete variable domain, with remaining parts taken from reference TRBV9 and TRBJ1-6, reads DSGVTQTPKHLITATGQRVTLRCSPRSGDLSVYWYQQSLDQGLQFLIQYYNGEERAKGNILERFSAQQFPDLHSELNLSSLELGDSALYFCASSVAGGFSPLHFGNGTRLTVT.